This T cell receptor (beta chain) comes out of a study of blood T cell repertoires in COVID-19. Libraries were prepared by immunoSEQ multiplex PCR; TCRdb keeps only in-frame clonotypes and omits some of them. The data show 200,000 to 300,000 clones, roughly 91% seen once. Per germline, CDR1 MNHEY and CDR2 SVGEGT. CDR3 length equals 15 residues. J was trimmed by 4 bases and V by 5 bases; bases with no gene match: 10. This TCR came from a man younger than 45 with COVID-19, enrolled during active disease. The sample was peripheral blood. The chain links TRBV6-2 or TRBV6-3 to TRBJ2-7, with 8 bases fitting TRBD2. The CDR3 DNA reads as TGTGCCAGCAGTACGGACGCGGGGGGCAAATACGAGCAGTACTTC. This gives the protein CASSTDAGGKYEQYF.